This T cell receptor (beta chain) was profiled in a study of cytomegalovirus exposure and HLA in healthy donors. This CDR3 spans 17 amino acids. Germline V CDR1 and CDR2: MRHNA, SNTAGT. Trimming removed 8 bases at V and 1 base at J, with 18 bases between. A multiplex PCR was run with 60 Vbeta primers and 13 Jbeta primers. Measured with immunoSEQ multiplex PCR; TCRdb has only the in-frame clones, and not every one. Of 80,000 or so clones listed, approximately 71% are singletons. Study conclusions and caveats: Indistinguishable V segments such as TRBV6-2 and TRBV6-3 were excluded.

A word on this clone: Its antigen is currently unknown.

Input material: PBMCs. The clonotype was recovered from a middle-aged woman in good health and CMV-seronegative. The rearrangement joins TRBV6-4 to TRBJ1-6; D gene ambiguous. The CDR3 reads CASDLVGVASYNSPLHF. The CDR3 DNA reads TGTGCCAGCGACCTCGTAGGAGTCGCGTCCTATAATTCACCCCTCCACTTT.